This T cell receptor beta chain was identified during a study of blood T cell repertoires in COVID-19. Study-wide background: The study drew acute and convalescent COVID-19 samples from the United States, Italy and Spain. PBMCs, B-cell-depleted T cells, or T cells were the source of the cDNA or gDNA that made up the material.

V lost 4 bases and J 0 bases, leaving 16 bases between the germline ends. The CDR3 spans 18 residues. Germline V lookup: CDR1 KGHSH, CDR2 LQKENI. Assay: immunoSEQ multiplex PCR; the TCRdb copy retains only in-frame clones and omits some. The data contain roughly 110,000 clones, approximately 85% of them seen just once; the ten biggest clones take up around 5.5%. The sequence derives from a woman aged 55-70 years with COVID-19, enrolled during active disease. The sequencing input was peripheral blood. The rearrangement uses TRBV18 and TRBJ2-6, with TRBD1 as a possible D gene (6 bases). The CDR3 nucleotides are TGTGCCAGCTCACAGGACAGACCAACAAACTCTGGGGCCAACGTCCTGACTTTC. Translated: CASSQDRPTNSGANVLTF.